This T cell receptor (beta chain) came from a study of CD8 T cells in Susac syndrome. In contrast to the negatively isolated CD8+ and CD4+ T cells, TEMRA cells were FACS-enriched. The V gene lost 1 base and the J gene lost 0 bases, with 7 bases spanning the gap. Germline lookup yields CDR1 MNHEY and CDR2 SMNVEV (reference sequence). This CDR3 comprises 15 residues. About 0.5 to 1 ug RNA was reverse transcribed with random hexamers. In TCRdb, the immunoSEQ multiplex PCR reads were re-called with MiXCR into one record per CDR3 protein. The sample consists of about 81,000 distinct CDR3 sequences, 94% of them appearing once.

The sequence derives from a human donor with Susac syndrome. The sample taken for sequencing was CD8+ T cells from PBMCs. The V gene is TRBV27, the J gene TRBJ2-1; D is uncertain. The CDR3 nucleotides read TGTGCCAGCAGTTTATACTTAAGCTCCTACAATGAGCAGTTCTTC. Translation: CASSLYLSSYNEQFF.